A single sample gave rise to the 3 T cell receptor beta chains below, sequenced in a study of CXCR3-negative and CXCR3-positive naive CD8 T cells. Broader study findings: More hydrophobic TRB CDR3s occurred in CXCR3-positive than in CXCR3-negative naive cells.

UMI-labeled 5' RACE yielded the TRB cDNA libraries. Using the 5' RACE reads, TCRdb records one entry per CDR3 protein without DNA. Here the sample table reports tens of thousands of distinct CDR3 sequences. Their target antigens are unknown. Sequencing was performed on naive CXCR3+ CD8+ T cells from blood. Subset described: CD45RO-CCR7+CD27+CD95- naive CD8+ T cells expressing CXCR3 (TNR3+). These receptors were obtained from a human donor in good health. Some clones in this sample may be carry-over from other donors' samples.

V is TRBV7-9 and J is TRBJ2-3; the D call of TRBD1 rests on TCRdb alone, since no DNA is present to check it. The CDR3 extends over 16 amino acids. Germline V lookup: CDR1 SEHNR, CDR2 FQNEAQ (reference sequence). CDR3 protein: CASSQPWGWEPDTQYF.

CDR3 loop: CASSLLDQPEAFF. The V call is TRBV5-1, the J call TRBJ1-1. Germline lookup yields CDR1 SGHRS and CDR2 YFSETQ. The CDR3 totals 13 residues.

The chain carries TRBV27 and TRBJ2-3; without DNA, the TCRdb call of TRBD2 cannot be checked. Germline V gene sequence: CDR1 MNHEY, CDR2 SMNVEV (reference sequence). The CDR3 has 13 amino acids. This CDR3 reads CASSPSGGDTQYF.